This T cell receptor (beta chain) was observed in a study of monozygotic twins with inflammatory bowel disease. Study conclusions and caveats: The data did not back a single strong IBD-associated clonotype or signal.

Comment on this clonotype: Its antigen remains unknown.

The CDR3 extends over 16 amino acids. Germline assignment: CDR1 MDHEN and CDR2 SYDVKM. A 6-nucleotide sample barcode was carried by the UMIs, which template switching added. After re-calling the 5' RACE reads, TCRdb lists one entry per CDR3 protein, DNA absent. The sample spans under 350,000 distinct CDR3 sequences; the ten largest clones claim about 5%. Sequencing was carried out using blood. The rearrangement joins TRBV28 to TRBJ1-5; there is no DNA to check the TCRdb D call of TRBD1. This receptor was taken from a human donor with ulcerative colitis or Crohn's disease, or a healthy co-twin of an affected twin (not recorded which). CDR3 sequence: CASSPGATFSNQPQHF.